Below, 11 T cell receptor beta chains from the same sample are listed, as sequenced in a study of vaccination and CD4 T cells after COVID-19 (dated by TCRdb to the early 2020s). These receptors' antigens are unknown. The receptor library was made with PCR. Sequencer: Illumina iSeq 100. At the Johns Hopkins FTIC core, DNA from the cultured CD4+ T cells underwent TCR sequencing with the Oncomine TCR Beta short-read assay. Clones were called with MiXCR by TCRdb after fastp trimmed the public reads at Q25, and only in-frame beta chains were retained. Every entry covers one CDR3 protein and lists the most common genes and DNA from its rows. For this sample there are 20,000 to 25,000 distinct CDR3 sequences; around 66% appear just once. About 17% of the sample rests with the top ten. Read against the paper, the sample's treatment or condition label means: roughly 10-day PBMC culture with coronavirus spike peptide pools or control peptides (ViraFEST assay).

The material sequenced was CD4+ T cells from blood, cultured in vitro, taken after SARS-CoV-2 vaccination. These TCRs come from a human donor who received a COVID-19 vaccine.

V and J are TRBV7-2 and TRBJ2-2, with unresolved D. Germline loops: CDR1 SGHTA, CDR2 FQGNSA. The CDR3 length is 14 residues. V lost 3 bases to trimming and J lost 1 base, with 6 bases between them. CDR3 amino acids: CASSFSLNTGELFF. CDR3 DNA: TGTGCCAGCAGCTTTAGCCTGAACACCGGGGAGCTGTTTTTT.

The V gene is TRBV2, the J gene TRBJ1-6, with unresolved D. Germline CDR1 is SNHLY and CDR2 is FYNNEI. The CDR3 has 13 amino acids. Trimming cost V 8 bases and J 7 bases, with 12 bases left between them. The CDR3 DNA is TGTGCCAGCCAGGTCGGCCAAAATTCACCCCTCCACTTT. Its translation: CASQVGQNSPLHF.

This clonotype was observed a few times. J is TRBJ1-2 and V is TRBV27; D may be TRBD1 (6 bases). There are 15 residues in the CDR3. The germline gives CDR1 MNHEY, CDR2 SMNVEV (reference sequence). Trimming took off 6 bases at V and 2 bases at J, with 16 bases between the two ends. In nucleotides, the CDR3 is TGTGCCAGCAGCGGAGGGGGTAGGGGGAACTATGGCTACACCTTC. Amino acid sequence: CASSGGGRGNYGYTF.

This clonotype was recorded only once. This CDR3 reads CATSELGQQTDTQYF. The CDR3 nucleotides read TGTGCCACCAGTGAACTGGGACAGCAGACAGATACGCAGTATTTT. V usage is TRBV24-1 and J usage is TRBJ2-3, with TRBD1 matching 7 bases. This CDR3 is built from 15 residues. Germline V gene sequence: CDR1 KGHDR, CDR2 SFDVKD. V shed 4 bases and J 3 bases; nucleotides not matched to a gene: 6.

This chain joins TRBV2 and TRBJ2-5; D ambiguous. Germline V lookup: CDR1 SNHLY, CDR2 FYNNEI. This CDR3 spans 13 amino acids. Trimming stripped 4 bases from V and 4 bases from J, with 10 bases between. The CDR3: CASSAFVRETQYF. In DNA, the CDR3 is TGTGCCAGCAGTGCATTCGTCCGAGAGACCCAGTACTTC.

The gene calls are TRBV6-1 and TRBJ2-2; weak D call: TRBD2 (6 bases). Germline assignment: CDR1 MNHNS and CDR2 SASEGT. The V end lost 11 bases, the J end lost 4 bases, and 11 bases lay between the germline ends. The CDR3 totals 12 residues. The DNA for the CDR3 is TGTGCCGCTGGGCGGGGCACCGGGGAGCTGTTTTTT. Amino acids: CAAGRGTGELFF.

The V and J genes are TRBV19 and TRBJ1-2; the D is unclear. Germline lookup yields CDR1 LNHDA and CDR2 SQIVND (reference sequence). The ends were cut back, 3 bases at V and 8 bases at J, with 16 bases in the middle. The CDR3 runs 14 residues. CDR3 in amino acids: CASSMIRRRGGYTF. The CDR3 region has the DNA TGTGCCAGTAGTATGATTAGACGGCGCGGAGGCTACACCTTC.

This clonotype has just one count. The genes are TRBV12-3 or TRBV12-4 and TRBJ2-5; perhaps D is TRBD1 or TRBD2 (5 bases each). Between the trimmed V and J ends, which lost 4 bases and 3 bases, there was a span of 12 bases. The CDR3 is made up of 14 amino acids. CDR3 in amino acids: CASSSSLGEETQYF. CDR3 DNA: TGTGCCAGCAGTTCCTCATTGGGGGAAGAGACCCAGTACTTC.

V is TRBV11-3 and J is TRBJ2-5, with TRBD2 identical over 9 bases. CDR3 length: 13 amino acids. Germline V gene data show CDR1 as SGHNT and CDR2 as YENEEA. Unmatched junction bases numbered 0, after V lost 4 bases and J lost 3 bases. The CDR3 bases are TGTGCCAGCAGCTGGACTAGCGAAGAGACCCAGTACTTC. It encodes CASSWTSEETQYF.

V and J are TRBV6-1 and TRBJ1-5; D possibly corresponds to TRBD1 (5 bases). The CDR3 length is 12 residues. The germline V gene has CDR1 MNHNS and CDR2 SASEGT. Deletions cut 6 bases from V and 6 bases from J, with 9 bases between. CDR3 sequence: CASRTVFQPQHF. CDR3 sequence (DNA): TGTGCCAGCAGGACAGTATTTCAGCCCCAGCATTTT.

A few counts support this clonotype. The chain couples TRBV30 to TRBJ1-5, with TRBD1 matching 7 bases. The CDR3 runs to 14 residues. Germline lookup yields CDR1 GTSNPN and CDR2 SVGIG (reference sequence). V shed 3 bases and J 2 bases; nucleotides not matched to a gene: 4. CDR3 coding DNA: TGTGCCTGGAGGAGCCAGGGGGGCAATCAGCCCCAGCATTTT. Translated: CAWRSQGGNQPQHF.